The clone carrying this T cell receptor beta chain was recorded many times. The investigators amplified TCR beta CDR3 regions from RNA transcripts. A set of HTBI primers served as the primers for a first-round RT-PCR of the TCR CDR3. TCRdb re-derived calls from the multiplex PCR reads in MiXCR, one entry per CDR3 protein. The table records 300,000 or so distinct CDR3 sequences, approximately 15% of them present only once. The sample is drawn from a study of T cells in Graves' hyperthyroidism and ophthalmopathy. The CDR3 spans 15 residues. CDR1 DFQATT and CDR2 SNEGSKA come from the germline V gene (reference sequence). The J segment lost 8 bases and the V segment lost 3 bases, leaving 11 bases of the junction unmatched.

This chain connects TRBV20-1 to TRBJ2-3; 10 bases match TRBD2. The TCR originated in a woman aged 60-75 years with Graves' ophthalmopathy. The sample comprised blood. Here the CDR3 DNA reads TGCAGTGCTAGTGGTAGCGGGGGGCCTCAGGGTACGCAGTATTTT. Its protein product is CSASGSGGPQGTQYF.